A selection of T cell receptor beta chains follows, all from one sample in a study of T cell responses to AZD1222 COVID-19 vaccine. TCRdb's table, derived via immunoSEQ multiplex PCR, lists solely in-frame clones and lacks some. The sample shows under 50,000 clones, 88% of them seen only once. The sequencing here drew on peripheral blood, taken 28 days after the second dose of the MenACWY control vaccine. These receptors originate from an adult who received the MenACWY meningococcal vaccine as a control. The CDR3 runs from the conserved cysteine through the conserved F or W. D genes are given only for firm matches. A clone size is listed for some rows: how often the clone was seen (once, few, many), or a class if it is expanded.

- TRBJ2-7 TRBV20-1 - TGCAGTGCTAGTCTTGTTATAGGGTTCGGAGAGCAGTACTTC CSASLVIGFGEQYF
- TRBJ1-1 TRBV30 - TGTGCCCGGGAGGCCGGAGGTAGCACTGAAGCTTTCTTT CAREAGGSTEAFF
- TRBJ1-1 TRBV3-1/TRBV3-2 - TGTGCCAGCAGCCAATTTGACACGAACACTGAAGCTTTCTTT CASSQFDTNTEAFF
- TRBJ1-2 TRBV28 TRBD1 TGTGCCAGCAGTTTAGGACCTCGTGACAGGGGGACAGACTATGGCTACACCTTC CASSLGPRDRGTDYGYTF
- TRBJ1-2 TRBV9 - TGTGCCAGCAGCGTAGGGGCAGGGGAGGCCTATGGCTACACCTTC CASSVGAGEAYGYTF
- TRBJ2-1 TRBV28 - TGTGCCACCGGGACTGCGGAGGATGAGCAGTTCTTC CATGTAEDEQFF
- TRBJ2-5 TRBV6-5 - TGTGCCAGCAGTAACCAAGGGGAGACCCAGTACTTC CASSNQGETQYF
- TRBJ1-5 TRBV30 - TGTGCCTGGAGTGGGGGGTCGAGTCAGCCCCAGCATTTT CAWSGGSSQPQHF
- TRBJ2-1 TRBV28 TRBD1 TGTGCCAGTAACCGGGACAGGGAAAACAATGAGCAGTTCTTC CASNRDRENNEQFF
- TRBJ1-2 TRBV14 TRBD1 TGTGCCAGCAGCTTATTTAAAGGGGGCGGCTATGGCTACACCTTC CASSLFKGGGYGYTF
few TRBJ2-1 TRBV5-6 TRBD2 TGTGCCAGCAGCTTGCCTCTGGGACTAGCGGACAATGAGCAGTTCTTC CASSLPLGLADNEQFF
- TRBJ1-1 TRBV2 TRBD1 TGTGCCAGCAGTGGAATTGAACAGGGGGGGTACACTGAAGCTTTCTTT CASSGIEQGGYTEAFF
- TRBJ2-2 TRBV11-2 - TGTGCCAGCAGCCCCCCAGCCGGGGAGCTGTTTTTT CASSPPAGELFF
- TRBJ2-3 TRBV7-6 - TGTGCCAGCAGCTCGAATCCTTCAGATACGCAGTATTTT CASSSNPSDTQYF
- TRBJ1-5 TRBV30 TRBD1 TGTGCCTGGACAGGGGGCTACAATCAGCCCCAGCATTTT CAWTGGYNQPQHF
- TRBJ1-6 TRBV30 - TGTGCCTGGAGTGCCAATAATTCACCCCTCCACTTT CAWSANNSPLHF
- TRBJ1-3 TRBV5-1 - TGCGCCAGCAGCTTAAACAGCGCTGGAAACACCATATATTTT CASSLNSAGNTIYF
few TRBJ2-7 TRBV5-4 - TGTGCCAGCAGCTACGACCGGGGGCCTGTCCTATACGAGCAGTACTTC CASSYDRGPVLYEQYF
once TRBJ1-3 TRBV23-1 - TGCGCCAGCAGTCGAGTAAGGCTAAACACCATATATTTT CASSRVRLNTIYF
- TRBJ2-1 TRBV19 - TGTGCCAGTAGTATCGGGGGGCGGAATGAGCAGTTCTTC CASSIGGRNEQFF
- TRBJ1-6 TRBV5-5 - TGTGCCAGCAGCTTGGGAAGGGATAATTCACCCCTCCACTTT CASSLGRDNSPLHF
- TRBJ1-2 TRBV30 TRBD1 TGTGCCTGGAGGGGGACAGGTAACTATGGCTACACCTTC CAWRGTGNYGYTF
- TRBJ2-4 TRBV9 TRBD1 TGTGCCAGCAGCGTAACTTCGGACAGGGAACAGTACTTC CASSVTSDREQYF
- TRBJ2-2 TRBV28 - TGTGCCAGCCGTGAGGCCGGGGAGCTGTTTTTT CASREAGELFF
- TRBJ2-2 TRBV3-1/TRBV3-2 - TGTGCCAGCAGCCAATCCGGGGGTAACACCGGGGAGCTGTTTTTT CASSQSGGNTGELFF
once TRBJ2-7 TRBV6-5 - TGTGCCAGCAGTTCCGCATACGAGCAGTACTTC CASSSAYEQYF
- TRBJ2-3 TRBV30 - TGTGCCTGGAGACAGAACACAGATACGCAGTATTTT CAWRQNTDTQYF
- TRBJ2-2 TRBV6-5 - TGTGCCAGCAGTTACTCTGGGACCCCGAACACCGGGGAGCTGTTTTTT CASSYSGTPNTGELFF
- TRBJ1-5 TRBV30 TRBD1 TGTGCCTGGAGCGGACAGGCCGTTCAGCCCCAGCATTTT CAWSGQAVQPQHF
- TRBJ2-2 TRBV5-1 - TGCGCCAGCAGCGATCTTGCGGAGCTGTTTTTT CASSDLAELFF
few TRBJ2-7 TRBV2 TRBD1 TGTGCCAGCAGCGGGCAGACAGGGGGCTACGAGCAGTACTTC CASSGQTGGYEQYF
- TRBJ2-7 TRBV3-1/TRBV3-2 TRBD2 TGTGCCAGCAGCCAAGATCCGGGACTAGCGGGAGGTTACGAGCAGTACTTC CASSQDPGLAGGYEQYF
- TRBJ1-3 TRBV3-1/TRBV3-2 - TGTGCCAGCAGCCAATCCTCTGGAAACACCATATATTTT CASSQSSGNTIYF
- TRBJ2-3 TRBV20-1 - TGCAGTGCTAGTGGAGGGCACCGGACGGCAGATACGCAGTATTTT CSASGGHRTADTQYF
- TRBJ2-7 TRBV3-1/TRBV3-2 - TGTGCCAGCAGATCCTCGCAAACTGGGACTTTCTCCTACGAGCAGTACTTC CASRSSQTGTFSYEQYF
- TRBJ1-1 TRBV2 - TGTGCCAGCAAGGCCGATGGGGGCGGTGACACTGAAGCTTTCTTT CASKADGGGDTEAFF
- TRBJ2-2 TRBV30 TRBD2 TGTGCCTGGACCGGGGGACTAGCGGGAGTGATCGGGGAGCTGTTTTTT CAWTGGLAGVIGELFF
once TRBJ2-7 TRBV6-4 TRBD2 TGTGCCAACGGGTCGCGGGAGTCCTTTTACGAGCAGTACTTC CANGSRESFYEQYF
- TRBJ1-2 TRBV19 - TGTGCCAGTAGTAAGCCCCTTGTCCGGGACGGAGGCTACACCTTC CASSKPLVRDGGYTF
- TRBJ2-3 TRBV7-9 - TGTGCCAGCAGCTTATCAGGAGATACGCAGTATTTT CASSLSGDTQYF
- TRBJ2-1 TRBV2 TRBD2 TGTGCCAGCATCCTAGCGGGAGGGGTCCCTCACAATGAGCAGTTCTTC CASILAGGVPHNEQFF
- TRBJ2-2 TRBV11-2 TRBD2 TGTGCCAGCAGCTCACCTCGGGCGGGAGGAGAGACCGGGGAGCTGTTTTTT CASSSPRAGGETGELFF